The following is a T cell receptor (beta chain) sequence with its context. The target antigen is unknown. TCR sequencing covered a few patients who responded to pembrolizumab. The data derive from a study of PD-1 blockade in mismatch repair-deficient tumors. Study-level background: Enrolled 2013-2016, patients had progressing, pretreated mismatch repair-deficient cancers of about twelve types.

Study-wide results and limits: After pembrolizumab, tumor-resident clones rose rapidly, then generally contracted before radiologic responses.

Measured with immunoSEQ multiplex PCR; TCRdb has only the in-frame clones, and not every one. The repertoire holds some 66,000 clones, around 89% seen once, with approximately 15% in the top ten. The specimen comprised peripheral blood, sampled 52 weeks after starting pembrolizumab. The TCR was taken from an adult with mismatch repair-deficient cancer.

The DNA of the CDR3 is TGTGCCAGCAGGAGGGCGCCCAAGAGGGAAGCTTTCTTT. Its protein product is CASRRAPKREAFF. This chain uses TRBV28 with TRBJ1-1; D ambiguous. The CDR3 contains 13 residues. Germline loops: CDR1 MDHEN, CDR2 SYDVKM. Trimming took off 6 bases at V and 8 bases at J, with 16 bases between the two ends.